This T cell receptor beta chain was identified in a study of STAT5B mutations in CD4+ large granular lymphocyte leukemia. CDR1 and CDR2 (germline): KGHSH, LQKENI. The CDR3 sequence is 11 residues long. The ends were cut back, 3 bases at V and 5 bases at J, with 5 bases in the middle. Clones were sequenced by immunoSEQ multiplex PCR, and TCRdb holds only the in-frame ones, with some missing. The sample records tens of thousands of clones, around nine tenths being singletons. Regarding the study as a whole: Patient CD4-sorted repertoires looked more clonal than healthy CD4+ repertoires, even without putative leukemic clones. Top patient clones used TRBV06 genes more often: 8/27 versus 2/35 in controls.

This clone appeared once. Its antigen remains unknown. The clonotype was recovered from a human donor in good health. The chain couples TRBV18 to TRBJ2-7, with D possibly called TRBD1 or TRBD2 (5 bases each). Sequencing was carried out using CD4+ T cells from blood buffy coats. CDR3 region: CASSPGDEQYF. CDR3 in DNA: TGTGCCAGCTCACCGGGGGACGAGCAGTACTTC. The complete variable domain, with remaining parts taken from reference TRBV18 and TRBJ2-7, reads NAGVMQNPRHLVRRRGQEARLRCSPMKGHSHVYWYRQLPEEGLKFMVYLQKENIIDESGMPKERFSAEFPKEGPSILRIQQVVRGDSAAYFCASSPGDEQYFGPGTRLTVT.